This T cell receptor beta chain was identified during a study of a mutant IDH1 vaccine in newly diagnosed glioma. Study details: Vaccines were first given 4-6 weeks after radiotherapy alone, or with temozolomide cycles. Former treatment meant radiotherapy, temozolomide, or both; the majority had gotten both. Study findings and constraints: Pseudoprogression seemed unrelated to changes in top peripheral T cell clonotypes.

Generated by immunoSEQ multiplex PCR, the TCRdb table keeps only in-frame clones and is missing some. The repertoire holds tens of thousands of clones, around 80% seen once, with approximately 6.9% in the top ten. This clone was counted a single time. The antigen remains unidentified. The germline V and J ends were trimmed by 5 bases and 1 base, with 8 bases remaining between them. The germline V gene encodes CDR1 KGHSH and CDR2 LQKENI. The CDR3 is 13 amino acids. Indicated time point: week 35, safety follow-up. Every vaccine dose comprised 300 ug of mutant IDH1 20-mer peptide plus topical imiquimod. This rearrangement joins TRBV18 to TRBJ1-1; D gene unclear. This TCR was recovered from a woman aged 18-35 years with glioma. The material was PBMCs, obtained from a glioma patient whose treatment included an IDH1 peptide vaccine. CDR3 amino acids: CASSSQWNTEAFF. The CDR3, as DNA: TGTGCCAGCTCAAGCCAGTGGAACACTGAAGCTTTCTTT.